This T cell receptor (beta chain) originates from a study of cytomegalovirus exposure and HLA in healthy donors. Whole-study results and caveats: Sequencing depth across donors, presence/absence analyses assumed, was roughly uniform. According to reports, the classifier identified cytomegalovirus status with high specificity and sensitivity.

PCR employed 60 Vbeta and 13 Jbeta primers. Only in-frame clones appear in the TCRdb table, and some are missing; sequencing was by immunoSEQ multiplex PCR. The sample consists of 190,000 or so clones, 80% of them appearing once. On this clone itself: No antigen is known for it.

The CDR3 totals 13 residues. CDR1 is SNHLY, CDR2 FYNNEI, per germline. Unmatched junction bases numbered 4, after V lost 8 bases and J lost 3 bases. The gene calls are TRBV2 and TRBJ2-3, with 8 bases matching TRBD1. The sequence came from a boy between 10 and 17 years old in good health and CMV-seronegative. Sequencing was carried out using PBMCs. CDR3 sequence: CASLGQGTDTQYF. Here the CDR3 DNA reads TGTGCCAGCCTCGGACAGGGAACAGATACGCAGTATTTT.